One sample yielded the 28 T cell receptor beta chains listed below, sequenced in a study of regulatory T cells in long-lasting Graves disease. This sample's time point: persistent/refractory GD, antithyroid drugs over 5 years with positive TRAb. Making the TCR library involved RNA that had been extracted from PBMCs. Construction of TCR beta libraries relied on iRepertoire HTBI primers and on Arm-PCR targeting CDR3 regions. TCRdb itself ran the multiplex PCR reads through MiXCR, one entry per CDR3 protein. The table records hundreds of thousands of distinct CDR3 sequences, more than 20% of them present only once. The starting material was peripheral blood mononuclear cells (PBMCs), obtained when the disease was refractory, from a patient treated with antithyroid drugs. Receptor source: a female donor with Graves disease.

V is TRBV5-1 and J is TRBJ1-1; a possible D gene is TRBD1 (5 bases). V shed 5 bases and J shed 0 bases, with 17 bases lying between them. Germline assignment: CDR1 SGHRS and CDR2 YFSETQ. This CDR3 contains 16 residues. CDR3 DNA sequence: TGCGCCAGCAGTTACTCCCGGAGGGGCTTGAACACTGAAGCTTTCTTT. The encoded protein is CASSYSRRGLNTEAFF. Combining the CDR3 with reference TRBV5-1 and TRBJ1-1 gives the whole variable domain KAGVTQTPRYLIKTRGQQVTLSCSPISGHRSVSWYQQTPGQGLQFLFEYFSETQRNKGNFPGRFSGRQFSNSRSEMNVSTLELGDSALYLCASSYSRRGLNTEAFFGQGTRLTVV.

The chain is built from TRBV20-1 and TRBJ2-3; D is undetermined. Trimming left V 4 bases short and J 2 bases short, with 13 bases between. CDR1 and CDR2 from the germline V gene are DFQATT and SNEGSKA (reference sequence). The CDR3 consists of 14 residues. The CDR3 DNA is TGCAGTGCTAAGGTTCCCCGATCCACAGATACGCAGTATTTT. Translating gives CSAKVPRSTDTQYF.

This clonotype was picked up a small number of times. V gene TRBV29-1 combines with J gene TRBJ2-6; D is undetermined. This CDR3 is 13 amino acids long. Trimming removed 3 bases from V and 1 base from J, with 4 bases in between. CDR1 SQVTM and CDR2 ANQGSEA come from the germline V gene. Written as DNA, the CDR3 is TGCAGCGTTGACCCGTCTGGGGCCAACGTCCTGACTTTC. Translation gives CSVDPSGANVLTF.

This clonotype was recorded many times. The chain links TRBV27 to TRBJ2-7; D tentatively reads TRBD1 or TRBD2 (6 bases each). Trimming stripped 2 bases from V and 0 bases from J, with 14 bases between. Germline values: CDR1 MNHEY, CDR2 SMNVEV (reference sequence). This CDR3 contains 16 residues. DNA of the CDR3: TGTGCCAGCAGTTTAAGGGGGGTGGGTCCCTCCTACGAGCAGTACTTC. Its protein is CASSLRGVGPSYEQYF.

The chain's CDR3 is CSARESPLLSQHF. CDR3 sequence (DNA): TGCAGTGCTAGAGAATCACCTTTATTGTCCCAGCATTTT. The chain employs TRBV20-1 and TRBJ1-5; D call uncertain. The CDR3 is made up of 13 amino acids. The ends were cut back, 0 bases at V and 11 bases at J, with 14 bases in the middle. Germline CDR1 and CDR2: DFQATT and SNEGSKA (reference sequence).

The V gene is TRBV9, the J gene TRBJ2-5, with D tentatively TRBD2 (7 bases). The germline V gene encodes CDR1 SGDLS and CDR2 YYNGEE. Trimming cost V 3 bases and J 5 bases, with 20 bases left between them. The CDR3 runs to 16 residues. The CDR3 DNA is TGTGCCAGCAGCGGGGGGGGGGCCGCCCGCCGGGAGACCCAGTACTTC. Its protein product is CASSGGGAARRETQYF.

This clonotype was recorded at least ten times. The V call is TRBV28, the J call TRBJ2-1, with TRBD1 identical over 7 bases. The junction had 14 bases not matched to a gene; V was cut back by 5 bases and J by 4 bases. Looked up from germline, CDR1 is MDHEN and CDR2 is SYDVKM. CDR3 size: 17 residues. For the CDR3, the DNA is TGTGCCAGCAGTAATTATTGGGCCGACAGGGAATACAATGAGCAGTTCTTC. This gives the protein CASSNYWADREYNEQFF.

The gene calls are TRBV28 and TRBJ2-6; the D is unclear. Per the germline V gene, CDR1 is MDHEN and CDR2 is SYDVKM. V gave up 5 bases and J gave up 6 bases, with 17 bases separating them. The CDR3 spans 16 residues. This chain's CDR3 is CASSDVSGYMANVLTF. CDR3 DNA: TGTGCCAGCAGTGACGTGTCCGGGTACATGGCCAACGTCCTGACTTTC.

Remarks on this clonotype: The CDR3 end shows no conserved phenylalanine or tryptophan, and so a read error is likely. The chain links TRBV29-1 to TRBJ1-1; D unclear. CDR3 length: 13 residues. CDR1 and CDR2 from the germline V gene are SQVTM and ANQGSEA. Trimming took 6 bases from V and 2 from J, leaving 13 bases between them. DNA of the CDR3: TGCAGCGTAGCGGCGTTCGTTAACACTGAAGCTTTCCTT. This gives the protein CSVAAFVNTEAFL.

This clonotype was observed a few times. J is TRBJ1-2 and V is TRBV6-9; TRBD1 might be the D (5 bases). This CDR3 is built from 14 residues. V gave up 2 bases and J gave up 7 bases, with 14 bases separating them. The germline CDR1 and CDR2 sequences are MNHGY and SVAAGI. CDR3 coding DNA: TGTGCCAGCAGTTATGAAGGGGCAAAGGGTGGCTACACCTTC. Translation gives CASSYEGAKGGYTF.

This clonotype was counted between two and nine times. The gene calls are TRBV6-2 or TRBV6-3 and TRBJ2-7; D gene uncertain. This CDR3 region has 15 residues. Germline V gives CDR1 MNHEY, CDR2 SVGEGT. With 2 bases removed from V and 0 bases from J, the gap between germline ends came to 11 bases. The CDR3 here is CASSYRRMDSYEQYF. CDR3 nucleotide sequence: TGTGCCAGCAGTTACAGGCGGATGGACTCCTACGAGCAGTACTTC.

This clonotype was observed a handful of times. This chain uses TRBV9 with TRBJ1-1, with D tentatively TRBD1 (5 bases). The CDR3 loop spans 16 amino acids. Germline CDR1 and CDR2: SGDLS and YYNGEE. Deletions cut 0 bases from V and 0 bases from J, with 12 bases between. CDR3 sequence (DNA): TGTGCCAGCAGCGTAGCTCCGGGGGGGATGAACACTGAAGCTTTCTTT. Its protein is CASSVAPGGMNTEAFF.

The J gene is TRBJ2-1, the V gene TRBV28; D remains unclear. The CDR3 covers 17 residues. The germline gives CDR1 MDHEN, CDR2 SYDVKM. V lost 6 bases and J 8 bases, leaving 26 bases between the germline ends. The CDR3 nucleotides are TGTGCCAGCAGCGCACCAATCGACTCAGCCCCTATCGATGAGCAGTTCTTC. Translating it yields CASSAPIDSAPIDEQFF.

CDR3 residues: CASSQQTQYF. DNA of the CDR3: TGTGCCAGCAGTCAACAAACGCAGTATTTT. This rearrangement joins TRBV2 to TRBJ2-3, with unresolved D. This CDR3 region has 10 residues. V dropped 5 bases and J dropped 9 bases, with 6 bases sitting between them. Germline assignment: CDR1 SNHLY and CDR2 FYNNEI.

This clonotype appeared many times. CDR3 in amino acids: CASSSRGAPNQPQHF. The CDR3 region has the DNA TGTGCCAGCAGTTCTCGGGGGGCGCCGAATCAGCCCCAGCATTTT. The V call is TRBV28, the J call TRBJ1-5; D is perhaps TRBD1 (6 bases). The CDR3 covers 15 residues. V was pared by 4 bases and J by 4 bases, with 14 bases between. Germline values: CDR1 MDHEN, CDR2 SYDVKM.

This clonotype was recorded many times. This chain connects TRBV6-2 or TRBV6-3 to TRBJ2-1, with 7 bases lining up with TRBD2. Germline CDR1 and CDR2: MNHEY and SVGEGT. The CDR3 extends over 15 amino acids. V lost 9 bases and J lost 7; bases outside the gene matches: 15. The CDR3 spells CASKGEAGELNEQFF. The CDR3 DNA follows: TGTGCCAGTAAGGGAGAGGCGGGAGAGTTGAATGAGCAGTTCTTC.

V and J are TRBV7-2 and TRBJ1-3; D is undetermined. V was trimmed by 0 bases and J by 0 bases, leaving 6 bases between them. The CDR3 extends over 15 amino acids. Germline V gene lookup returns CDR1 SGHTA and CDR2 FQGNSA. CDR3 in DNA: TGTGCCAGCAGCTTAGCGGCAGCCTCTGGAAACACCATATATTTT. It specifies CASSLAAASGNTIYF.

The gene calls are TRBV7-2 and TRBJ2-7; 8 bases match TRBD1. V dropped 4 bases and J dropped 2; count of bases not matched to a gene: 7. Germline lookup yields CDR1 SGHTA and CDR2 FQGNSA. CDR3 size: 15 residues. The CDR3 is CASSWLTGAAYEQYF. The CDR3 coding sequence is TGTGCCAGCAGCTGGTTGACAGGGGCTGCCTACGAGCAGTACTTC.

This clonotype was observed at least ten times. The J gene is TRBJ2-5, the V gene TRBV7-2; 10 positions match TRBD1. The CDR3 consists of 15 residues. Germline trimming cut 5 bases from V and 5 bases from J; bases unmatched to any gene: 8. Germline assignment: CDR1 SGHTA and CDR2 FQGNSA. The CDR3 is CASSGDRGRWETQYF. CDR3 bases: TGTGCCAGCAGCGGCGACAGGGGGCGGTGGGAGACCCAGTACTTC.

V and J are TRBV5-1 and TRBJ2-7; TRBD1 or TRBD2 may be the D gene (5 bases each). Germline V CDR1 and CDR2: SGHRS, YFSETQ. The CDR3 consists of 16 residues. V lost 4 bases and J lost 6, with 23 bases in between. CDR3 protein: CASSRDGSRLLLEQYF. CDR3 nucleotides: TGCGCCAGCAGCCGGGACGGCAGTCGGTTGCTGCTCGAGCAGTACTTC.

This clonotype has just a few counts. A much larger clonotype is one base distant, so this may be a read error. The V gene is TRBV11-2, the J gene TRBJ1-1; tentative D call: TRBD1 (5 bases). CDR1 and CDR2 from the germline V gene are SGHAT and FQNNGV. V was shortened by 6 bases and J by 6 bases, with 20 bases between the two germline ends. This CDR3 contains 15 residues. CDR3 DNA sequence: TGTGCCAGCAGGGTCGTGGGGGGGGTCAACGCTGAAGCTTTCTTT. This sequence encodes CASRVVGGVNAEAFF.

The rearrangement joins TRBV7-2 to TRBJ2-7; D is unclear. The V gene's germline CDR1 is SGHTA and CDR2 FQGNSA. Trimming left V 5 bases short and J 3 bases short, with 11 bases between. This CDR3 region has 13 residues. The CDR3 DNA is TGTGCCAGCAGCACCGCGAACAGCTACGAGCAGTACTTC. Residues: CASSTANSYEQYF.

This clonotype occurred a few times. The CDR3 sequence: CAWSIPWREGLETQYF. For the CDR3, the DNA is TGTGCCTGGAGTATCCCATGGCGGGAGGGCCTGGAGACCCAGTACTTC. The rearrangement uses TRBV30 and TRBJ2-5; 9 bases map to TRBD2. The germline CDR1 and CDR2 sequences are GTSNPN and SVGIG (reference sequence). Trimming at V came to 2 bases and at J to 5 bases, leaving 12 bases not matched to a gene. This CDR3 has 16 amino acids.

V and J are TRBV6-1 and TRBJ1-5, with D possibly being TRBD1 (5 bases). The germline gives CDR1 MNHNS, CDR2 SASEGT. The CDR3 runs to 18 residues. V lost 4 bases and J lost 0, with 19 bases in between. DNA of the CDR3: TGTGCCAGCAGTGTAAGGCCGCCCGGGACGGATAGCAATCAGCCCCAGCATTTT. Translated, it gives CASSVRPPGTDSNQPQHF.

CDR3 sequence (DNA): TGTGCCAGTTGGACAGGCCACACAGATACGCAGTATTTT. This encodes CASWTGHTDTQYF. The chain links TRBV28 to TRBJ2-3; TRBD1 matches 7 bases. V shed 9 bases, J shed 2 bases, and the junction held 5 bases outside the gene matches. CDR1 MDHEN and CDR2 SYDVKM come from the germline V gene. CDR3 size: 13 residues.

This clonotype has ten or more counts. The rearrangement links TRBV28 to TRBJ2-7; D call uncertain. V lost 3 bases and J lost 0, with 12 bases in between. This CDR3 is built from 15 residues. The V gene's germline CDR1 is MDHEN and CDR2 SYDVKM. Written as DNA, the CDR3 is TGTGCCAGCAGTTTCGGCAGGACCAGCTCCTACGAGCAGTACTTC. It is translated as CASSFGRTSSYEQYF.

The table lists this clonotype with a few counts. This rearrangement joins TRBV2 to TRBJ2-7; unclear D gene. The germline V gene encodes CDR1 SNHLY and CDR2 FYNNEI. Trimming removed 7 bases at V and 7 bases at J, with 11 bases between. The CDR3 extends over 11 amino acids. The DNA of the CDR3 is TGTGCCAGCATTTTAGTCGGAGAGCAGTACTTC. Residues: CASILVGEQYF.

This clonotype was seen ten or more times. V and J are TRBV27 and TRBJ1-1; 8 bases match TRBD1. Germline CDR1 reads MNHEY; CDR2 reads SMNVEV (reference sequence). V lost 0 bases, J lost 0 bases, and 3 bases stayed unmatched. The CDR3 extends over 16 amino acids. For the CDR3, the DNA is TGTGCCAGCAGTTTATCCCAGGGGGCACTGAACACTGAAGCTTTCTTT. This gives the protein CASSLSQGALNTEAFF.